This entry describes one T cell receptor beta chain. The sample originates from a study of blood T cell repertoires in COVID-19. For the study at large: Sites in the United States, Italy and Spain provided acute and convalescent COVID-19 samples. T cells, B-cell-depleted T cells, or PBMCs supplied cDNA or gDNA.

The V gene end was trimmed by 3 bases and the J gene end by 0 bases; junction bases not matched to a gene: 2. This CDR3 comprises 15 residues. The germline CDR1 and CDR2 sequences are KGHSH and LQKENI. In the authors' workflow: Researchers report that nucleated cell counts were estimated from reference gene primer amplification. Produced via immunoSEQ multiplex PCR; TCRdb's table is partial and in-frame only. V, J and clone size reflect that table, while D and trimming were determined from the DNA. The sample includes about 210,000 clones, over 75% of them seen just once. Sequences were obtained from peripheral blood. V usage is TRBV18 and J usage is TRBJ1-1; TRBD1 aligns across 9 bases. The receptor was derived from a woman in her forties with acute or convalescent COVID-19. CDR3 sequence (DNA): TGTGCCAGCTCACCGGGACAGGGTCTGAACACTGAAGCTTTCTTT. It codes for CASSPGQGLNTEAFF.